This T cell receptor beta chain was recovered during a study of identical twins. Broader study findings: Excess sharing by twins proved weaker in beta out-of-frame sequences.

Concerning this clonotype itself: Its antigen is not identified.

Unique molecular identifiers were in the cDNA, with template-switch universal primer binding. One entry per CDR3 protein results from TCRdb running MiXCR on the 5' RACE reads. The data show approximately 620,000 distinct CDR3 sequences, 8.6% seen once. This CDR3 has 14 amino acids. V lost 0 bases and J 4 bases, leaving 9 bases between the germline ends. Germline V lookup: CDR1 MNHEY, CDR2 SVGAGI. These same records also appear under a second study, on yellow fever vaccine responses in identical twins.

This clonotype was obtained from a woman aged 18-29 years in good health. The chain joins TRBV6-5 to TRBJ2-5; D is unresolved. Sequencing was performed on PBMCs. This CDR3 is CASSYSNLGETQYF. DNA of the CDR3: TGTGCCAGCAGTTACTCGAACCTGGGAGAGACCCAGTACTTC.